The 14 T cell receptor beta chains given below trace back to one sample, sequenced in a study of T cell responses to AZD1222 COVID-19 vaccine. Clones were sequenced by immunoSEQ multiplex PCR, and TCRdb holds only the in-frame ones, with some missing. The sample lists roughly 150,000 clones, approximately 92% occurring once. Sequences were derived from peripheral blood, sampled on day 0 of AZD1222 vaccination. The source is an adult in good health.

The rearrangement uses TRBV27 and TRBJ1-1, with D possibly TRBD1 on 5 matching bases. The CDR3 has 16 residues. V shed 0 bases and J shed 0 bases, with 11 bases lying between them. CDR1 MNHEY and CDR2 SMNVEV come from the germline V gene (reference sequence). CDR3 region: CASSLSPGALNTEAFF. CDR3 coding DNA: TGTGCCAGCAGTTTATCGCCCGGGGCGTTGAACACTGAAGCTTTCTTT.

The chain uses TRBV29-1 and TRBJ2-1; 8 bases match TRBD1. V shed 5 bases and J 1 base; nucleotides not matched to a gene: 4. The CDR3 contains 14 residues. CDR1 and CDR2 (germline): SQVTM, ANQGSEA. Written as DNA, the CDR3 is TGCAGCGTTCCCGACAGGGGATCCTACAATGAGCAGTTCTTC. Its protein product is CSVPDRGSYNEQFF.

The rearrangement joins TRBV3-1 (or the pseudogene TRBV3-2) to TRBJ2-3; D is unresolved. The CDR3 has 14 amino acids. Germline loops: CDR1 LGHDT, CDR2 YNNKEL (reference sequence). V was cut by 1 base and J by 5 bases, with 10 bases left in between. The CDR3 spells CASSQGVWIDTQYF. The CDR3, as DNA: TGTGCCAGCAGCCAAGGCGTATGGATAGATACGCAGTATTTT.

The chain couples TRBV18 to TRBJ2-5; D ambiguous. CDR3 length: 15 amino acids. Germline CDR1 and CDR2: KGHSH and LQKENI. V was clipped by 0 bases and J by 5 bases, with 13 bases between them. CDR3 DNA: TGTGCCAGCTCACCACCGGCCAGCGCGGTGGAGACCCAGTACTTC. Its protein is CASSPPASAVETQYF.

The chain is built from TRBV5-4 and TRBJ2-7; no clear D gene. CDR1 SGHNT and CDR2 YYREEE come from the germline V gene (reference sequence). Trimming shortened V by 3 bases and J by 4 bases, and 5 bases separated the two germline ends. The CDR3 is 11 amino acids. The CDR3 DNA follows: TGTGCCAGCAGCTCAAAGTACGAGCAGTACTTC. Amino acids: CASSSKYEQYF.

The chain couples TRBV21-1 to TRBJ2-7. TRBV21-1 is a known pseudogene. This CDR3 region has 15 residues. The CDR3 loop reads CASSKRLDIPTEQYV. The CDR3 nucleotides read TGTGCCAGCAGCAAAAGATTGGATATACCTACCGAGCAGTACGTC.

The chain carries TRBV5-4 and TRBJ1-2; D is uncertain. V shed 0 bases and J shed 5 bases, with 14 bases lying between them. The CDR3 consists of 15 residues. Germline V gives CDR1 SGHNT, CDR2 YYREEE (reference sequence). This CDR3 is CASSLARSARYGYTF. The CDR3 DNA reads as TGTGCCAGCAGCTTGGCCCGGAGCGCTCGGTATGGCTACACCTTC.

The gene calls are TRBV28 and TRBJ2-1; D unclear. CDR1 and CDR2 from the germline V gene are MDHEN and SYDVKM. The length of the CDR3 is 14 residues. With 6 bases removed from V and 0 bases from J, the gap between germline ends came to 9 bases. CDR3 coding DNA: TGTGCCAGCAGGCCAGCCTCCTCCTACAATGAGCAGTTCTTC. Translating it yields CASRPASSYNEQFF.

Comment on this clone: Additional DNA sequences in this sample encode the identical CDR3. The chain couples TRBV19 to TRBJ2-7; D remains ambiguous. Germline values: CDR1 LNHDA, CDR2 SQIVND (reference sequence). The CDR3 has 12 residues. Trimming took off 5 bases at V and 0 bases at J, with 5 bases between the two ends. CDR3 nucleotides: TGTGCCAGTAGTGAAAGCTCCTACGAGCAGTACTTC. Encoded protein: CASSESSYEQYF.

The J gene is TRBJ1-3, the V gene TRBV3-1 (or the pseudogene TRBV3-2); the D is unclear. Germline CDR1 LGHDT, CDR2 YNNKEL (reference sequence). The germline V and J ends were trimmed by 1 base and 8 bases, with 6 bases remaining between them. This CDR3 has 12 residues. CDR3 in DNA: TGTGCCAGCAGCCAAGGGGTATACACCATATATTTT. The encoded protein is CASSQGVYTIYF.

This rearrangement joins TRBV6-1 to TRBJ2-7, with 9 bases aligning to TRBD1. The V gene end was trimmed by 3 bases and the J gene end by 4 bases; junction bases not matched to a gene: 7. Germline CDR1 MNHNS, CDR2 SASEGT. The CDR3 length is 15 residues. CDR3 in amino acids: CASSEGPGQGYEQYF. In DNA form, the CDR3 reads TGTGCCAGCAGTGAGGGTCCGGGACAGGGATACGAGCAGTACTTC.

This clone appeared a few times. The V call is TRBV3-1 (or the pseudogene TRBV3-2), the J call TRBJ1-1; a weak D match, TRBD1 (5 bases). This CDR3 has 15 residues. Germline CDR1 is LGHDT and CDR2 is YNNKEL (reference sequence). The germline V and J ends were trimmed by 1 base and 4 bases, with 13 bases remaining between them. The CDR3 DNA follows: TGTGCCAGCAGCCAAGCGGGGGGAGTGGGCACTGAAGCTTTCTTT. It codes for CASSQAGGVGTEAFF.

V and J are TRBV18 and TRBJ2-7, with D perhaps matching TRBD1 or TRBD2 (5 bases each). Trimming stripped 3 bases from V and 0 bases from J, with 12 bases between. Germline values: CDR1 KGHSH, CDR2 LQKENI. There are 15 residues in the CDR3. CDR3 nucleotides: TGTGCCAGCTCACCGGACTGGGGGAGCTCCTACGAGCAGTACTTC. Its translation is CASSPDWGSSYEQYF. The variable domain in full, with the rest retrieved from reference TRBV18 and TRBJ2-7, is NAGVMQNPRHLVRRRGQEARLRCSPMKGHSHVYWYRQLPEEGLKFMVYLQKENIIDESGMPKERFSAEFPKEGPSILRIQQVVRGDSAAYFCASSPDWGSSYEQYFGPGTRLTVT.

The chain combines TRBV10-3 with TRBJ1-4; D is uncertain. Germline values: CDR1 ENHRY, CDR2 SYGVKD. This CDR3 has 14 residues. The germline V and J ends were trimmed by 3 bases and 6 bases, with 11 bases remaining between them. CDR3: CAISDSEGYEKLFF. CDR3 coding DNA: TGTGCCATCAGTGACTCGGAAGGGTATGAAAAACTGTTTTTT.